This T cell receptor (beta chain) is drawn from a study of cytomegalovirus exposure and HLA in healthy donors. Both 60 Vbeta primers and 13 Jbeta primers went into the PCR. In the authors' methods: Counted up in a later analysis, unique TCR beta chains came to some 75 million, with 9.5 million to 13 million shared. Assay used: immunoSEQ multiplex PCR; TCRdb lists only in-frame clones, some missing. V, J and clone size reflect that table, while D and trimming were determined from the DNA. This sample has roughly 100,000 clones; over 70% occur once, and the top ten carry 0.79%. Comments on this clone: Its target is unknown.

Looked up from germline, CDR1 is LGHNA and CDR2 is YNFKEQ. The CDR3 is 18 residues long. V lost 0 bases to trimming and J lost 0 bases; unmatched junction nucleotides: 8. General study results and limits: It has been reported that TCR beta sequences accurately predicted the HLA-A and HLA-B alleles of most subjects. Researchers reported in a later analysis that common viral pathogens appeared linked to several top clusters.

The rearrangement links TRBV4-2 to TRBJ2-7; the match to TRBD2 covers 10 bases. Source material: PBMCs. The source of this sequence is a boy younger than 18 in good health and CMV-seronegative. CDR3 protein: CASSQDNLAGVASYEQYF. CDR3 bases: TGTGCCAGCAGCCAAGATAATCTAGCGGGAGTTGCCTCCTACGAGCAGTACTTC.